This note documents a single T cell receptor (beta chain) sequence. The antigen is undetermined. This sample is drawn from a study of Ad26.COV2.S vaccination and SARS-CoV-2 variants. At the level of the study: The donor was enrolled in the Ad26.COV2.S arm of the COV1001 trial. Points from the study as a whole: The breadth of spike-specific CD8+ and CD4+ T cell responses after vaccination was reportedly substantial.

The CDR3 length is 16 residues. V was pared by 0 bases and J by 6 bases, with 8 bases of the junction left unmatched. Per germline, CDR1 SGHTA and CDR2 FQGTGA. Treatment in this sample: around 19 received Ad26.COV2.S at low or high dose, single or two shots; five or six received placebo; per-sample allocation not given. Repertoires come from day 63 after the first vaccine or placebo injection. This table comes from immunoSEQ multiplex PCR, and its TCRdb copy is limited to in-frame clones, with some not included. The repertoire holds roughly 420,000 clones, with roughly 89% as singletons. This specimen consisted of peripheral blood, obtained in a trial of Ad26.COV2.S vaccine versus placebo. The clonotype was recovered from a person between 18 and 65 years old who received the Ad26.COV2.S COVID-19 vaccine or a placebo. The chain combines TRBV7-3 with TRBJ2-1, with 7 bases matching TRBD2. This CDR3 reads CASSLTPETSPNEQFF. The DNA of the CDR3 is TGTGCCAGCAGCTTAACCCCAGAGACTAGCCCCAATGAGCAGTTCTTC.